Each of the 8 T cell receptor beta chains below was sequenced from the same sample in a study of cytomegalovirus exposure and HLA in healthy donors. This table comes from immunoSEQ multiplex PCR, and its TCRdb copy is limited to in-frame clones, with some not included. In the table there are over 60,000 clones, 96% of which are singletons. Sequencing input: PBMCs. The receptors stem from a woman aged 18-30 years in good health and CMV-seropositive.

This clone appeared a single time. The chain combines TRBV5-1 with TRBJ2-4, with D tentatively TRBD1 (5 bases). Trimming cost V 1 base and J 0 bases, with 14 bases left between them. The CDR3 runs to 17 residues. CDR1 SGHRS and CDR2 YFSETQ come from the germline V gene. DNA for the CDR3: TGCGCCAGCAGCTTGAGGGGTTTTGGCTTAGCCAAAAACATTCAGTACTTC. This encodes CASSLRGFGLAKNIQYF.

The rearrangement joins TRBV7-2 to TRBJ2-7; the D gene is possibly TRBD2 (5 bases). The CDR3 spans 13 residues. The V end was cut by 2 bases, the J end by 4 bases, with 9 bases between. CDR1 and CDR2 (germline): SGHTA, FQGNSA. CDR3 nucleotides: TGTGCCAGCAGCTTAAGTCCGGGATACGAGCAGTACTTC. Encoded protein: CASSLSPGYEQYF.

As concerns this clone: Different DNA sequences within this sample yield the same CDR3. This rearrangement joins TRBV7-2 to TRBJ2-1; D is ambiguous. The CDR3 sequence is 15 residues long. V lost 1 base, J lost 0 bases, and 7 bases lay in between. From germline, CDR1 is SGHTA and CDR2 FQGNSA. CDR3: CASSLGSGSYNEQFF. Written as DNA, the CDR3 is TGTGCCAGCAGCTTAGGCTCAGGCTCCTACAATGAGCAGTTCTTC.

The chain couples TRBV28 to TRBJ2-7; 8 positions agree with TRBD1. The CDR3 consists of 19 residues. Germline assignment: CDR1 MDHEN and CDR2 SYDVKM. V lost 2 bases to trimming and J lost 2 bases; unmatched junction nucleotides: 17. CDR3 DNA: TGTGCCAGCAGTTTAAAGACAAGGGACAGGAACCCCCCCACCTACGAGCAGTACTTC. This encodes CASSLKTRDRNPPTYEQYF.

The chain recombines TRBV5-1 with TRBJ2-7, with 7 bases identical to TRBD2. The CDR3 runs to 16 residues. Germline V gene sequence: CDR1 SGHRS, CDR2 YFSETQ. The V segment lost 2 bases and the J segment 4 bases; nucleotides outside the gene matches: 12. The CDR3 loop is CASSLGGRTGGYEQYF. CDR3 nucleotides: TGCGCCAGCAGCTTAGGCGGGAGAACCGGGGGGTACGAGCAGTACTTC.

The V gene is TRBV7-6, the J gene TRBJ2-1, with D possibly TRBD1 on 6 matching bases. The germline CDR1 and CDR2 sequences are SGHVS and FNYEAQ. CDR3 length: 13 amino acids. Trimming took 4 bases from V and 9 from J, leaving 13 bases between them. In DNA, the CDR3 is TGTGCCAGCAGCTCGCAACAGGGTGCTGAGCAGTTCTTC. Translation: CASSSQQGAEQFF. Looking up the rest from reference TRBV7-6 and TRBJ2-1 gives the full variable domain: GAGVSQSPRYKVTKRGQDVALRCDPISGHVSLYWYRQALGQGPEFLTYFNYEAQQDKSGLPNDRFSAERPEGSISTLTIQRTEQRDSAMYRCASSSQQGAEQFFGPGTRLTVL.

This sequence joins TRBV4-1 and TRBJ1-1; 7 nucleotides align to TRBD1. CDR3 length: 13 amino acids. Unmatched junction bases numbered 1, after V lost 3 bases and J lost 3 bases. Germline V gives CDR1 MGHRA, CDR2 YSYEKL. This CDR3 reads CASSQGQYTEAFF. The DNA for the CDR3 is TGCGCCAGCAGCCAGGGACAGTACACTGAAGCTTTCTTT.

The V gene is TRBV5-5, the J gene TRBJ2-7; tentatively, D is TRBD1 (5 bases). Trimming shortened V by 5 bases and J by 1 base, and 7 bases separated the two germline ends. The length of the CDR3 is 12 residues. CDR1 and CDR2 (germline): SGHKS, YYEKEE (reference sequence). The CDR3 loop reads CASRDTSYEQYF. The CDR3 region has the DNA TGTGCCAGCAGGGACACGTCCTACGAGCAGTACTTC. Full variable domain (outside the CDR3, taken from reference TRBV5-5 and TRBJ2-7): DAGVTQSPTHLIKTRGQQVTLRCSPISGHKSVSWYQQVLGQGPQFIFQYYEKEERGRGNFPDRFSARQFPNYSSELNVNALLLGDSALYLCASRDTSYEQYFGPGTRLTVT.